These T cell receptor beta chains were read from a single sample in a study of T cell changes during pregnancy in multiple sclerosis. Profiled with immunoSEQ multiplex PCR; TCRdb holds only in-frame clones, not every one. Of about 93,000 clones in the sample, under 95% were seen once. The specimen was peripheral blood, collected before pregnancy. Every receptor here comes from a female donor with multiple sclerosis, enrolled in a pregnancy study. Each CDR3 is given with its conserved first and last residue. The order of the fields is J gene, clone size, D gene, V gene, CDR3 DNA, CDR3 protein. The D gene is left open where the match is weak. The size field is filled for only some rows; it gives once, few, many or a size class.

>TRBJ2-7|-|-|TRBV5-1
TGCGCCAGCAGCTTGGCAGAAGGGAGTTTAGACGAGCAGTACTTC
CASSLAEGSLDEQYF
>TRBJ1-1|-|-|TRBV27
TGTGCCAGCAGTTTAAGCGGGGCGACTGAAGCTTTCTTT
CASSLSGATEAFF
>TRBJ2-7|-|TRBD1|TRBV7-9
TGTGCCAGCAGTCCTGTGGGACAGGGGTTTCGTGAGCAGTACTTC
CASSPVGQGFREQYF
>TRBJ2-5|-|-|TRBV5-1
TGCGCCAGCAGCTTGGGGGACTTTCAAGAGACCCAGTACTTC
CASSLGDFQETQYF
>TRBJ2-7|-|TRBD1|TRBV9
TGTGCCAGCAGCCCTAGGACAGGGAAACTCTACGAGCAGTACTTC
CASSPRTGKLYEQYF
>TRBJ1-4|-|-|TRBV18
TGTGCCAGCTCACCTGGACCGGGAAATCTTAATGAAAAACTGTTTTTT
CASSPGPGNLNEKLFF
>TRBJ1-2|-|-|TRBV29-1
TGCAGCGTTGAAGATCACCCAGGGGTATTATATGGCTACACCTTC
CSVEDHPGVLYGYTF
>TRBJ1-4|few|TRBD1|TRBV10-3
TGTGCCATCAGTGAGTCGCGGGACAGGGTAAAACTGTTTTTT
CAISESRDRVKLFF
>TRBJ1-1|-|-|TRBV25-1
TGTGCCAGCAGTGAGGCAGGGGACACTGAAGCTTTCTTT
CASSEAGDTEAFF
>TRBJ1-2|-|TRBD1|TRBV5-5
TGTGCCAGCAGCTTGGAGCCAGGGACAGGGGGAAGGTATGGCTACACCTTC
CASSLEPGTGGRYGYTF
>TRBJ1-1|-|TRBD1|TRBV19
TGTGCCAGTAGGGACAGGGGCAGGGCTGAAGCTTTCTTT
CASRDRGRAEAFF
>TRBJ2-5|-|TRBD2|TRBV5-1
TGCGCCAGCACCTCTAGCGGGGGGACGCAAGAGACCCAGTACTTC
CASTSSGGTQETQYF
>TRBJ2-1|once|TRBD1|TRBV19
TGTGCCAGTAGTATTGTAGGACAGGCCTACAATGAGCAGTTCTTC
CASSIVGQAYNEQFF
>TRBJ1-1|-|-|TRBV6-1
TGTGCCAGCAGTGTCCTAGGGGGGAACACTGAAGCTTTCTTT
CASSVLGGNTEAFF
>TRBJ2-5|-|TRBD2|TRBV4-2
TGTGCCAGCAGCCGCGGGAGGTGGGAGACCCAGTACTTC
CASSRGRWETQYF
>TRBJ1-2|once|TRBD1|TRBV6-5
TGTGCCAGCTTCGCCCGGGGACAGGGGGCCTGGGGCTACACCTTC
CASFARGQGAWGYTF
>TRBJ2-1|-|TRBD1|TRBV5-8
TGTGCCAGCAGCTTAAGACAGGGGAGCTCCTACAATGAGCAGTTCTTC
CASSLRQGSSYNEQFF
>TRBJ2-3|-|-|TRBV19
TGTGCCAGTAGTATAGGGCGGAGTGACACAGATACGCAGTATTTT
CASSIGRSDTDTQYF
>TRBJ1-3|few|TRBD1|TRBV11-3
TGTGCCAGCAGCCTATGGACAGGGTACTCTGGAAACACCATATATTTT
CASSLWTGYSGNTIYF
>TRBJ2-3|-|-|TRBV9
TGTGCCAGCAGCGGGGGGGACCGCACAGATACGCAGTATTTT
CASSGGDRTDTQYF
>TRBJ1-1|few|-|TRBV12-5
TGTGCTAGTGGTTTAGCGGACGGGACTCTCGTGAACACTGAAGCTTTCTTT
CASGLADGTLVNTEAFF
>TRBJ1-3|-|TRBD1|TRBV5-1
TGCGCCAGCAGCTCCGGGACAGTGGGAAACACCATATATTTT
CASSSGTVGNTIYF
>TRBJ2-1|-|TRBD2|TRBV7-2
TGTGCCAGCAGCCCCGCTAGCGGAAGCAATGAGCAGTTCTTC
CASSPASGSNEQFF
>TRBJ2-1|-|TRBD2|TRBV30
TGTGCCTGGAGATCGCGGGAGTTCAATGAGCAGTTCTTC
CAWRSREFNEQFF
>TRBJ2-7|-|-|TRBV7-9
TGTGCCAGCAGCTCTCGTGGTGAGGGTTACGAGCAGTACTTC
CASSSRGEGYEQYF
>TRBJ2-5|-|-|TRBV6-5
TGTGCCAGCAGCAGCGGGTGGATGGAGACCCAGTACTTC
CASSSGWMETQYF
>TRBJ1-2|-|TRBD1|TRBV30
TGTGCCTGGAGTGGGATACTGACAGGGAACTATGGCTACACCTTC
CAWSGILTGNYGYTF
>TRBJ1-3|-|-|TRBV28
TGTGCCAGCGCGGGAAACTCTGGAAACACCATATATTTT
CASAGNSGNTIYF
>TRBJ2-1|-|-|TRBV28
TGTGCCAGCAGTCCTTTGCTGATCCGGGAACGTGAGCAGTTCTTC
CASSPLLIREREQFF
>TRBJ2-7|-|TRBD1|TRBV27
TGTGCCAGCAGTTTCGGGACAGGTAAATGGAACTACGAGCAGTACTTC
CASSFGTGKWNYEQYF
>TRBJ2-7|-|TRBD1|TRBV27
TGTGCCAGCAGTTTAAAGGGCCAGGCAGGGGGCTCCTACGAGCAGTACTTC
CASSLKGQAGGSYEQYF
>TRBJ2-5|-|TRBD1|TRBV7-3
TGTGCCAGCAGCCGCTGGGGGACAGGCTCACAAGAGACCCAGTACTTC
CASSRWGTGSQETQYF
>TRBJ2-1|-|TRBD2|TRBV5-1
TGCGCCAGCAGCTTGTGGTCTAGCGGGAGCCTGGGCAATGAGCAGTTCTTC
CASSLWSSGSLGNEQFF
>TRBJ2-3|-|-|TRBV4-3
TGCGCCAGCAGCCAAGATAGAGGCACAGATACGCAGTATTTT
CASSQDRGTDTQYF
>TRBJ2-7|-|TRBD1|TRBV29-1
TGCAGCGTTGGACAGGGTGGGGGCTACGAGCAGTACTTC
CSVGQGGGYEQYF
>TRBJ1-4|-|-|TRBV5-1
TGCGCCAGCAGCTTGACAGGGCTTAATGAAAAACTGTTTTTT
CASSLTGLNEKLFF
>TRBJ2-1|-|-|TRBV19
TGTGCCAGCAGAAGTACAGGGTACGATGAGCAGTTCTTC
CASRSTGYDEQFF
>TRBJ2-3|-|-|TRBV5-1
TGCGCCAGCAGCCCGGGACTCTTCACAGATACGCAGTATTTT
CASSPGLFTDTQYF
>TRBJ2-1|-|TRBD2|TRBV7-2
TGTGCCAGCAGCCCGGGACTAGCGGGAGGGGAGTTCTTC
CASSPGLAGGEFF
>TRBJ2-7|-|TRBD2|TRBV6-4
TGTGCCAGCAGTCAAACCAGCGGGGGGCTCTACGAGCAGTACTTC
CASSQTSGGLYEQYF
>TRBJ1-3|-|-|TRBV18
TGTGCCAGCTCACCAGGGGCCTCTGGAAACACCATATATTTT
CASSPGASGNTIYF
>TRBJ2-3|-|TRBD1|TRBV18
TGTGCCAGCTCGGAAAACAGGGGGGGCACAGATACGCAGTATTTT
CASSENRGGTDTQYF
>TRBJ2-5|-|TRBD1|TRBV2
TGTGCCAGCAGTGTTAGGAGGGGGACAGGAGAGACCCAGTACTTC
CASSVRRGTGETQYF
>TRBJ2-3|-|TRBD1|TRBV7-6
TGTGCCAGCAGCTTTCGGTTGGACAGGGAGAACACAGATACGCAGTATTTT
CASSFRLDRENTDTQYF
>TRBJ2-1|-|TRBD2|TRBV10-2
TGCGCCAGCAGTGAACTAGCGCCGTACAATGAGCAGTTCTTC
CASSELAPYNEQFF
>TRBJ2-1|-|TRBD2|TRBV7-9
TGTGCCAGCATCAAAGAAGGGCTAGCGGGGACCGAGCAGTTCTTC
CASIKEGLAGTEQFF